This entry is about one T cell receptor (beta chain). The antigen is undetermined. The data derive from a study of sequential checkpoint blockade in melanoma. About the research overall: Maintenance nivolumab came after either treatment sequence. DNA from about a hundred pretreatment tumor samples underwent TCRβ immunosequencing. Twenty-two patients had matched tumor biopsies before treatment and at week 13 after nivolumab or ipilimumab alone. Overall study findings and caveats: In arm A, pretreatment tumor clonality was associated with response.

TCRdb's copy holds only in-frame clones and misses some; the assay was immunoSEQ multiplex PCR. The table has roughly 21,000 clones, around 27% seen once. As to treatment: randomized to nivolumab then ipilimumab (arm A) or the reverse (arm B). The clonotype was recovered from a human donor with melanoma. The sample was tumor tissue (inferred from file names), taken from a patient given nivolumab and ipilimumab in sequence.

CDR3: CASTSDRGGREKLFF. Here the CDR3 DNA reads TGTGCCAGCACCTCGGACAGGGGAGGACGCGAAAAACTGTTTTTT. This sequence joins TRBV6-8 and TRBJ1-4; 9 positions agree with TRBD1. The CDR3 consists of 15 residues. Trimming at V came to 7 bases and at J to 8 bases, leaving 11 bases not matched to a gene. Per the germline V gene, CDR1 is MNHGY and CDR2 is SAAAGT.